These 19 T cell receptor beta chains came from one sample sequenced in a study of response to subunit inactivated influenza vaccine. TCRdb recomputed calls from the RT-PCR reads with MiXCR, one row per CDR3 protein. The top ten hold 5.5% to 7% of the sample, which has roughly 700,000 distinct CDR3 sequences, approximately 15% seen once. Here the sequenced sample was PBMCs from blood, taken less than 15 days before vaccination. These receptor sequences come from a man aged 50-59 years who received an inactivated influenza vaccine.

At least ten counts were recorded for this clonotype. The chain couples TRBV7-2 to TRBJ1-6; 8 bases align to TRBD1. Germline CDR1 is SGHTA and CDR2 is FQGNSA. This CDR3 has 16 residues. V shed 4 bases, J shed 5 bases, and the junction held 7 bases outside the gene matches. The CDR3 region is CASSSGGTGNNSPLHF. For the CDR3, the DNA is TGTGCCAGCAGCTCGGGGGGGACAGGAAATAATTCACCCCTCCACTTT.

Ten or more counts support this clonotype. This chain uses TRBV7-2 with TRBJ1-2; no reliable D call. This CDR3 is 13 amino acids long. Deletions cut 1 base from V and 4 bases from J, with 7 bases between. Germline CDR1 SGHTA, CDR2 FQGNSA. As DNA, the CDR3 is TGTGCCAGCAGCTTAGGGGCCCTCTATGGCTACACCTTC. Its translation: CASSLGALYGYTF.

In its sample, this clonotype was seen a few times. CDR3 nucleotides: TGCAGCGTTGAAGATCCTGCGGGGCCGGGACACAGATACGAGCAGTACTTC. It is translated as CSVEDPAGPGHRYEQYF. The J gene is TRBJ2-7, the V gene TRBV29-1; D tentatively reads TRBD1 or TRBD2 (6 bases each). The V gene lost 0 bases and the J gene lost 4 bases, with 22 bases spanning the gap. The CDR3 sequence is 17 residues long. Germline values: CDR1 SQVTM, CDR2 ANQGSEA.

This clonotype was counted a few times. The V and J genes are TRBV6-2 or TRBV6-3 and TRBJ2-7; TRBD1 matches at 9 bases. The CDR3 runs 15 residues. The ends lost 6 bases at V and 3 bases at J; junction bases unmatched: 9. CDR1 and CDR2 (germline): MNHEY, SVGEGT. This chain's CDR3 is CASRPEPGQGYEQYF. For the CDR3, the DNA is TGTGCCAGCAGACCCGAACCGGGACAGGGCTACGAGCAGTACTTC.

This clonotype was observed at least ten times. The rearrangement joins TRBV29-1 to TRBJ2-1; 9 nucleotides match TRBD2. Looked up from germline, CDR1 is SQVTM and CDR2 is ANQGSEA. Losses at the gene ends were 7 bases for V and 2 bases for J; bases not matched to a gene: 12. The CDR3 extends over 16 amino acids. CDR3 coding DNA: TGCAGCGGTTCATCCCACATAGCGGGAGCCTACAATGAGCAGTTCTTC. It yields the protein CSGSSHIAGAYNEQFF.

The chain has TRBV5-1 and TRBJ2-1; tentative D call: TRBD2 (6 bases). Germline CDR1 and CDR2: SGHRS and YFSETQ. Trimming cost V 8 bases and J 7 bases, with 10 bases left between them. This CDR3 is built from 11 residues. In DNA, the CDR3 is TGCGCCAGTAACGGAGGGAATGAGCAGTTCTTC. This codes for CASNGGNEQFF. The entire variable domain, with the rest obtained from reference TRBV5-1 and TRBJ2-1, is as follows: KAGVTQTPRYLIKTRGQQVTLSCSPISGHRSVSWYQQTPGQGLQFLFEYFSETQRNKGNFPGRFSGRQFSNSRSEMNVSTLELGDSALYLCASNGGNEQFFGPGTRLTVL.

This clonotype was seen ten or more times. The CDR3 loop is CASSLAHLGTTSDNEQFF. The CDR3 DNA is TGTGCCAGCAGCTTAGCACACTTGGGGACAACTAGCGACAATGAGCAGTTCTTC. The chain carries TRBV11-1 and TRBJ2-1, with D perhaps TRBD2 (7 bases). V shed 0 bases and J shed 5 bases, with 20 bases lying between them. The CDR3 totals 18 residues. Germline-derived CDR1 and CDR2 are SGHAT and FQDESV (reference sequence).

In this sample, this clonotype turned up a few times. V and J are TRBV4-1 and TRBJ1-1; D gene unclear. CDR1 is MGHRA and CDR2 is YSYEKL in the germline V gene. This CDR3 contains 17 residues. V shed 3 bases and J shed 8 bases, with 25 bases lying between them. The CDR3 loop is CASSHKWRHQPDSEAFF. Here the CDR3 DNA reads TGCGCCAGCAGCCACAAGTGGAGACATCAGCCCGACTCCGAAGCTTTCTTT.

The chain couples TRBV7-8 to TRBJ2-7; D could derive from TRBD1 or TRBD2 (5 bases each). The V and J ends lost 5 bases and 5 bases respectively, with 10 bases between them. Germline V lookup: CDR1 SGHVS, CDR2 FQNEAQ. The CDR3 is 12 amino acids. This chain's CDR3 is CASSIGTNEQYF. The CDR3, as DNA: TGTGCCAGCAGCATAGGGACGAACGAGCAGTACTTC.

This clonotype was picked up a small number of times. This sequence joins TRBV28 and TRBJ1-1; D is possibly TRBD1 (6 bases). Germline lookup yields CDR1 MDHEN and CDR2 SYDVKM. The germline V and J ends were trimmed by 2 bases and 0 bases, with 13 bases remaining between them. The CDR3 runs 16 residues. CDR3: CASSLDGGPLNTEAFF. CDR3 DNA: TGTGCCAGCAGTTTAGACGGGGGCCCCCTGAACACTGAAGCTTTCTTT.

The chain carries TRBV29-1 and TRBJ1-1, with TRBD1 identical over 10 bases. This CDR3 region has 17 residues. Trimming at V came to 4 bases and at J to 0 bases, leaving 11 bases not matched to a gene. Germline-derived CDR1 and CDR2 are SQVTM and ANQGSEA. The CDR3 DNA reads TGCAGCGTTGGGGGGGTGGGGGACAGGGGCATGAACACTGAAGCTTTCTTT. As protein: CSVGGVGDRGMNTEAFF. Looking up the rest from reference TRBV29-1 and TRBJ1-1 gives the full variable domain: SAVISQKPSRDICQRGTSLTIQCQVDSQVTMMFWYRQQPGQSLTLIATANQGSEATYESGFVIDKFPISRPNLTFSTLTVSNMSPEDSSIYLCSVGGVGDRGMNTEAFFGQGTRLTVV.

The gene calls are TRBV5-4 and TRBJ2-1; the D call may be TRBD1 or TRBD2 (5 bases each). Trimming left V 0 bases short and J 5 bases short, with 9 bases between. The V gene's germline CDR1 is SGHNT and CDR2 YYREEE (reference sequence). This CDR3 has 14 residues. CDR3 sequence (DNA): TGTGCCAGCAGCTTGGTCTGGGGACACAATGAGCAGTTCTTC. It yields the protein CASSLVWGHNEQFF.

This clonotype came up a few times. V and J are TRBV21-1 and TRBJ1-5; the DNA was not compared with TRBD1, the D call given in the table. TRBV21-1 is classified as a pseudogene. The CDR3 extends over 15 amino acids. CDR3 DNA: TGTGCCAGCAGCGGGCCCACAGGGGTGGGTCAGCCCCAGCATTTT. Its protein is CASSGPTGVGQPQHF.

V is TRBV6-1 and J is TRBJ2-3; TRBD2 aligns across 14 bases. This CDR3 has 15 amino acids. CDR1 and CDR2 (germline): MNHNS, SASEGT. V dropped 6 bases and J dropped 8; count of bases not matched to a gene: 7. For the CDR3, the DNA is TGTGCCAGCAGAAAGGGACTAGCGGGAGTAGGTACGCAGTATTTT. It yields the protein CASRKGLAGVGTQYF.

The genes are TRBV30 and TRBJ1-2; D is possibly TRBD1 (6 bases). The CDR3 has 13 residues. The V end was cut by 4 bases, the J end by 4 bases, with 13 bases between. Germline V gene data show CDR1 as GTSNPN and CDR2 as SVGIG (reference sequence). The CDR3 bases are TGTGCCTGGACCCGACAGGCGACCTATGGCTACACCTTC. Translating it yields CAWTRQATYGYTF.

The chain uses TRBV6-5 and TRBJ1-1; D remains ambiguous. Germline CDR1 MNHEY, CDR2 SVGAGI. The CDR3 covers 15 residues. The ends were cut back, 0 bases at V and 5 bases at J, with 13 bases in the middle. The CDR3 loop is CASSYSKDLRTEAFF. The CDR3, as DNA: TGTGCCAGCAGTTACTCGAAAGATTTAAGAACTGAAGCTTTCTTT.

This clonotype was detected only a few times. The chain employs TRBV6-2 or TRBV6-3 and TRBJ2-2; TRBD1 matches 9 bases. V dropped 6 bases and J dropped 5; count of bases not matched to a gene: 4. The length of the CDR3 is 14 residues. CDR1 is MNHEY and CDR2 is SVGEGT in the germline V gene. CDR3 protein: CASRGQGWTGELFF. CDR3 bases: TGTGCCAGCAGGGGACAGGGTTGGACCGGGGAGCTGTTTTTT.

The rearrangement joins TRBV5-1 to TRBJ2-1; 9 nucleotides align to TRBD2. V dropped 4 bases and J dropped 8; count of bases not matched to a gene: 19. Looked up from germline, CDR1 is SGHRS and CDR2 is YFSETQ. CDR3 length: 18 residues. CDR3 loop: CASSDAPSGTMGGDEQFF. Here the CDR3 DNA reads TGCGCCAGCAGCGACGCGCCTAGCGGGACAATGGGTGGGGATGAGCAGTTCTTC.

The chain is built from TRBV11-1 and TRBJ1-1; D possibly corresponds to TRBD1 (5 bases). With 3 bases removed from V and 2 bases from J, the gap between germline ends came to 16 bases. Germline V gives CDR1 SGHAT, CDR2 FQDESV (reference sequence). This CDR3 contains 16 residues. In DNA, the CDR3 is TGTGCCAGCAGCTTGCTTTCGACAGTTTTTAACACTGAAGCTTTCTTT. Residues: CASSLLSTVFNTEAFF.